This is a list of T cell receptor beta chains from one sample in a study of control samples from healthy donors and cancer patients. Clones were sequenced by immunoSEQ multiplex PCR, and TCRdb holds only the in-frame ones, with some missing. The top ten hold approximately 12% of the sample, which has tens of thousands of clones, 75% to 95% seen once. The specimen was PBMCs. These receptors all come from a man aged 50 to 60 with lung cancer. The CDR3 runs from the conserved cysteine through the conserved F or W. Each record gives: J gene, V gene, CDR3 protein.

>TRBJ2-5|TRBV9
CASSVQGAGGETQYF
>TRBJ2-1|TRBV7-2
CASSLRSSGGDNNEQFF
>TRBJ2-4|TRBV23-1
CASSLVGGHLSQNQNIQYF
>TRBJ2-5|TRBV30
CAWSVQDSYGESQYF
>TRBJ1-1|TRBV6-2/TRBV6-3
CASSYSWGQVNTEAFF
>TRBJ1-1|TRBV6-5
CASSYSSGENTEAFF
>TRBJ1-1|TRBV3-1/TRBV3-2
CASSRGTGGVSEAFF
>TRBJ1-5|TRBV5-1
CASSLDVNQPQHF
>TRBJ2-5|TRBV7-2
CASSPGTETQYF
>TRBJ2-3|TRBV14
CASSQEDASGGNTQYF
>TRBJ1-4|TRBV12-3/TRBV12-4
CASGGPGGKLFF
>TRBJ2-2|TRBV7-8
CASTPSPDYQSTGELFF
>TRBJ2-5|TRBV7-2
CAGGGGLQETQYF
>TRBJ1-2|TRBV7-2
CASRGGRGRGYGYTF
>TRBJ2-5|TRBV2
CASSEPRSTQYF
>TRBJ1-2|TRBV18
CASSRDTANYGYTF
>TRBJ2-3|TRBV18
CASSPPSGPDTQYF
>TRBJ1-3|TRBV7-2
CASSSDGGNTIYF
>TRBJ2-7|TRBV4-1
CASSQSWEGSYEQYF
>TRBJ1-5|TRBV6-5
CASRPRGTGRQPQHF
>TRBJ1-2|TRBV4-3
CASSQDGPGDYTF
>TRBJ1-2|TRBV4-1
CASSQATGLSGGGYTF
>TRBJ1-3|TRBV6-2/TRBV6-3
CASSDRHDLRNTIYF
>TRBJ2-1|TRBV27
CASSLFRDRGYNEQFF
>TRBJ2-1|TRBV28
CASSLRMGQGPTVAYNEQFF
>TRBJ2-7|TRBV2
CASSELGVGSEQYF